Listed here is a single T cell receptor beta chain. Its antigen is still unknown. Base qualities are not at hand, and no much larger clone is one base apart. The library relied on 5' RACE. The sequencer listed for this sample is Illumina HiSeq 2500. A second PCR of roughly 6 to 12 cycles was run with a J-beta primer mix and a sample-barcoded 5' primer. A unique molecular identifier was introduced onto each TCR beta cDNA molecule by a template-switch 5' adaptor carrying 12 random nucleotides. At least 2.5 million CDR3-containing paired-end reads were obtained from each sample. First-strand cDNA was synthesized from all RNA with the Mint cDNA synthesis kit, primed by a TRBC-specific oligonucleotide. Following uracil-DNA glycosylase treatment, all cDNA underwent a first 18-cycle PCR with the universal primers M1SS and BC2_uni_R. As for the authors' bioinformatics: For normalization, 1 million high-quality reads were randomly selected from each sample, with every read carrying a distinct molecular identifier. Instead of being binned into consensus sequences, reads with shared molecular identifiers were discarded. CDR3 identification, clonotype clustering and error correction used MiTCR with a Q25 quality threshold and the strictest error-elimination algorithm. A nonparametric unseen species model with Euler transformation was used to estimate a lower bound on total TCR beta diversity. In TCRdb, the public reads were trimmed at Q25 with fastp and aligned with MiXCR, with productive beta chains retained. Each record represents a unique CDR3 protein, reported with the most common genes and DNA among its rows. The V and J calls here are based on TCRdb, not the publication. The sample table shows 1.5 million to 2 million distinct CDR3 sequences, and approximately 50% are seen once. Around 2.1% of the sample rests with the top ten.

Donors were around 37 systemically healthy Caucasian individuals from Russia aged roughly 6 to 95 years. Each donor gave 8 to 10 milliliters of peripheral blood, drawn into EDTA-treated Vacutainer tubes. Ficoll-Paque density-gradient centrifugation was used to isolate PBMCs, with at least 7 million per sample. Total RNA, at least 5 micrograms per sample, was extracted from PBMCs with Trizol reagent. For every donor, flow cytometry on a PBMC aliquot measured the percentage of naive CD45RAhigh/CD27high T cells. This sample stems from a study of blood T cells in healthy people across ages (dated by TCRdb to between 2015 and 2016). As for the study more broadly: Template switching captured roughly one uniquely barcoded TCR beta cDNA molecule per two T cells in model experiments. To track age-related changes in TCR beta repertoire diversity, the study relied on deep sequencing normalized with unique cDNA molecular identifiers. Four age groups were formed from the donors: young (average 16 years), middle-aged (approximately 40), aged (62) and long-lived (around 82). To avoid experimental bias, donors of different ages were spread randomly across the sequencing lanes. Using the same blood draw, the study looked at two additional independent replicas of 1 million unique cDNA reads for two donors, one aged 18 to 29 and the other aged 80 or older.

Study-level results and caveats: Estimates of total diversity based on one million sequenced T cells were considered lower bounds and underestimates. There was a strong correlation between observed TCR beta diversity and the percentage of naive T cells measured by flow cytometry. Donor CMV infection status was unknown, potentially confounding age-related changes in expanded clonotypes. As age increased, observed TCR beta diversity per million T cells dropped in a roughly linear way, and a significant reduction was already evident by age 40. Compared with the aged group, the long-lived group had more naive CD4+ T cells, fewer expanded clones and increased TCR diversity, suggesting age selection. Conclusive comparison of naive and antigen-experienced compartments was prevented by the profiling of bulk unsorted PBMCs.

The TCR sequence derives from a woman aged 40 to 50 in good health. Sequenced material: blood.

The DNA is TGTGCCAGCAGCAACAGGGGGCGGTACGAGCAGTACTTC. This yields the protein CASSNRGRYEQYF. The sequence links TRBV7-2 to TRBJ2-7, with 9 bases matching TRBD1. Sequences SGHTA (CDR1) and FQGNSA (CDR2) are obtained from the germline V gene. The CDR3 measures 13 amino acids from cysteine to phenylalanine. The retained sequence is limited to the CDR3, 39 bases, with the frame set at the first base. At the junction V is shortened by 5 bases and J by 4 bases; bases outside the gene matches: 3.